Included here is one T cell receptor (beta chain) sequence, with context. Its antigen is as yet unknown. These data belong to a study of vaccination and CD4 T cells after COVID-19. Study context: The convalescents comprised six males and four females, two of them Hispanic. Study observations and caveats: When vaccine-specific clones from convalescent patients were examined, 304 of 307 were spike mono-reactive.

Sequenced with the Oncomine TCR Beta short-read assay was DNA taken from cultured CD4+ T cells. Each CDR3 protein is one row after TCRdb ran MiXCR on the PCR reads. The repertoire holds 10,000 to 15,000 distinct CDR3 sequences, with approximately 74% as singletons. The CDR3 has 16 amino acids. After removal of 2 bases from V and 5 bases from J, the junction contained 10 bases not matched to a gene. CDR1 is ENHRY, CDR2 SYGVKD, per germline. Treatment of the sample: roughly 10-day PBMC culture with coronavirus spike peptide pools or control peptides (ViraFEST assay). This clonotype originated in a human donor who received a COVID-19 vaccine. The sequences come from CD4+ T cells from blood, cultured in vitro, collected after SARS-CoV-2 vaccination. The chain links TRBV10-3 to TRBJ1-2, with 8 bases fitting TRBD1. CDR3 residues: CAISEEGDRLMYGYTF. As DNA, the CDR3 is TGTGCCATCAGTGAGGAAGGGGACAGGTTAATGTATGGCTACACCTTC.